Shown below are 9 T cell receptor beta chains from a single sample sequenced in a study of CD8 T cells in ankylosing spondylitis. Whole-study findings and limits: In ankylosing spondylitis blood, a motif of roughly 8 highly homologous TCR beta variants appeared characteristic.

Their recognized antigens are unknown. TCRdb itself ran the 5' RACE reads through MiXCR, one entry per CDR3 protein. The repertoire holds about 220,000 distinct CDR3 sequences, with about 6.7% as singletons. Material: blood, either unsorted or a sorted T cell fraction (not recorded which). The source is a male donor with ankylosing spondylitis.

This clonotype was picked up many times. V usage is TRBV27 and J usage is TRBJ2-5; D gene uncertain. The CDR3 covers 16 residues. CDR1 and CDR2 from the germline V gene are MNHEY and SMNVEV (reference sequence). Trimming shortened V by 8 bases and J by 2 bases, and 21 bases separated the two germline ends. CDR3 sequence: CASGEKGFVIQETQYF. The CDR3 coding sequence is TGTGCCAGCGGCGAAAAGGGTTTCGTTATTCAAGAGACCCAGTACTTC.

This clonotype has ten or more counts. The rearrangement joins TRBV27 to TRBJ1-6; 7 bases agree with TRBD1. Trimming removed 5 bases from V and 8 bases from J; junction bases left unmatched: 12. The CDR3 has 16 amino acids. CDR1 is MNHEY and CDR2 is SMNVEV in the germline V gene (reference sequence). The CDR3 DNA reads as TGTGCCAGCAGTCCCGGACAGGTTCCCTTCTATTCACCCCTCCACTTT. Translation: CASSPGQVPFYSPLHF.

This clonotype was detected ten times or more. V usage is TRBV3-1 and J usage is TRBJ2-7; 7 bases fit TRBD2. Germline V lookup: CDR1 LGHDT, CDR2 YNNKEL (reference sequence). Trimming removed 4 bases from V and 5 bases from J; junction bases left unmatched: 2. This CDR3 region has 12 residues. CDR3 in DNA: TGTGCCAGCAGCCGCGGGAGCAACGAGCAGTACTTC. It encodes CASSRGSNEQYF.

On this clonotype itself: Its ends do not fully match the called genes, so a read error is possible. The J gene is TRBJ2-6, the V gene TRBV7-7, with D unclear. This CDR3 region has 12 residues. Germline V lookup: CDR1 SSHAT, CDR2 FNYEAQ (reference sequence). The DNA of the CDR3 is TGTGCTAGCAGCGCAGGAGCAGGCGTCCTGACTTTC. It specifies CASSAGAGVLTF.

This clonotype was detected a few times. CDR3 region: CASTQGSGAFF. DNA of the CDR3: TGCGCCAGCACCCAGGGGAGCGGAGCTTTCTTT. The J gene is TRBJ1-1, the V gene TRBV5-1; possibly TRBD1 for D (6 bases). The CDR3 is 11 amino acids. The germline V and J ends were trimmed by 6 bases and 10 bases, with 13 bases remaining between them. Germline V gene lookup returns CDR1 SGHRS and CDR2 YFSETQ.

To note about this clonotype: It may be a read error: a sequence one base away is much more abundant. This CDR3 fails to terminate in the conserved phenylalanine or tryptophan, so it likely reflects a read error. The chain has TRBV7-9 and TRBJ2-1; D unresolved. The germline V gene has CDR1 SEHNR and CDR2 FQNEAQ (reference sequence). V was pared by 4 bases and J by 2 bases, with 9 bases between. The CDR3 has 14 residues. CDR3 protein: CASSSVSPYNEQFL. The CDR3 DNA is TGTGCCAGCAGCTCCGTCTCCCCCTACAATGAGCAGTTCCTC.

The table lists this clonotype with many counts. The gene calls are TRBV20-1 and TRBJ2-7; 7 positions match TRBD2. J was trimmed by 4 bases and V by 8 bases; bases with no gene match: 8. Germline V lookup: CDR1 DFQATT, CDR2 SNEGSKA (reference sequence). This CDR3 comprises 12 residues. CDR3 loop: CSSWDYTYEQYF. The CDR3 nucleotides read TGCAGTTCATGGGACTATACGTACGAGCAGTACTTC.

This clonotype has at least ten counts. The chain links TRBV15 to TRBJ1-2; D is perhaps TRBD1 (6 bases). Trimming took 9 bases from V and 1 from J, leaving 12 bases between them. Germline-derived CDR1 and CDR2 are LNHNV and YYDKDF (reference sequence). The length of the CDR3 is 13 residues. CDR3 sequence reads: CATGIGGNYGYTF. In nucleotides, the CDR3 is TGTGCCACTGGGATAGGGGGTAACTATGGCTACACCTTC.

J is TRBJ2-1 and V is TRBV6-2 or TRBV6-3; no clear D gene. Germline V gives CDR1 MNHEY, CDR2 SVGEGT. The CDR3 covers 12 residues. Trimming cost V 4 bases and J 5 bases, with 6 bases left between them. The CDR3 region is CASSLLNNEQFF. CDR3 coding DNA: TGTGCCAGCAGTTTACTCAACAATGAGCAGTTCTTC.